The 20 T cell receptor beta chains given below trace back to one sample, sequenced in a study of Graves' ophthalmopathy and Graves' hyperthyroidism. Beta-chain TCR CDR3 regions were amplified from RNA transcripts. HTBI-primed first-round RT-PCR preceded second-round multiplex PCR. A single record per CDR3 protein comes from TCRdb applying MiXCR to the multiplex PCR reads. The table lists about 740,000 distinct CDR3 sequences, roughly 40% of them singletons. The sequenced material came from peripheral blood. These receptors were collected from an adult man with Graves' ophthalmopathy.

This clonotype was counted ten times or more. The chain recombines TRBV29-1 with TRBJ1-1; TRBD1 aligns across 10 bases. CDR1 and CDR2 from the germline V gene are SQVTM and ANQGSEA. V lost 7 bases to trimming and J lost 1 base; unmatched junction nucleotides: 6. This CDR3 comprises 14 residues. The CDR3 is CSGRQGARNTEAFF. In DNA form, the CDR3 reads TGCAGCGGCCGACAGGGGGCAAGGAACACTGAAGCTTTCTTT.

In regard to this clonotype: A read error may be the cause here, since a much bigger clone is one base away. The chain uses TRBV2 and TRBJ2-6; the D is unclear. This CDR3 has 15 residues. Germline V lookup: CDR1 SNHLY, CDR2 FYNNEI. V dropped 0 bases and J dropped 6 bases, with 9 bases sitting between them. CDR3 DNA: TGTGCCAGCAGTGAAGCGGGTGTACCGGCCAACGTCCTGACTTTC. Amino acids: CASSEAGVPANVLTF.

This clonotype was seen more than once but under ten times. The gene calls are TRBV29-1 and TRBJ2-2; unclear D gene. This CDR3 is built from 12 residues. Germline CDR1 reads SQVTM; CDR2 reads ANQGSEA. Trimming left V 0 bases short and J 6 bases short, with 5 bases between. CDR3 residues: CSVEDRPGELFF. The CDR3 nucleotides read TGCAGCGTTGAAGACAGGCCCGGGGAGCTGTTTTTT.

This chain uses TRBV20-1 with TRBJ2-5, with D maybe TRBD1 (6 bases). Looked up from germline, CDR1 is DFQATT and CDR2 is SNEGSKA (reference sequence). This CDR3 spans 12 amino acids. V dropped 6 bases and J dropped 4 bases, with 12 bases sitting between them. In nucleotides, the CDR3 is TGCAGTGCCTCGAGGACAGCAGAGACCCAGTACTTC. Amino acid sequence: CSASRTAETQYF.

Turning to this clonotype: At one end the junction does not follow the germline gene, possibly because of a read error. The genes are TRBV10-2 and TRBJ2-1; tentatively, D is TRBD2 (6 bases). The CDR3 consists of 16 residues. Germline CDR1 is WSHSY and CDR2 is SAAADI. CDR3 loop: CASSVAANDSYNKQFF. For the CDR3, the DNA is TGTGCCAGCAGCGTAGCGGCTAACGACAGCTACAATAAGCAGTTCTTC.

This clonotype showed up just a few times. The rearrangement links TRBV6-5 to TRBJ2-5; 8 bases align to TRBD2. The V and J ends lost 2 bases and 4 bases, in that order; junction bases with no gene match: 6. This CDR3 has 15 amino acids. Per the germline V gene, CDR1 is MNHEY and CDR2 is SVGAGI. The CDR3 spells CASSYRREDVETQYF. In DNA, the CDR3 is TGTGCCAGCAGTTACCGGCGGGAGGACGTAGAGACCCAGTACTTC.

The chain is built from TRBV7-8 and TRBJ1-6; the match to TRBD1 covers 9 bases. CDR3 length equals 15 residues. The germline gives CDR1 SGHVS, CDR2 FQNEAQ. V was clipped by 6 bases and J by 6 bases; unmatched bases: 6. The CDR3 here is CASSPRTGVNSPLHF. The DNA of the CDR3 is TGTGCCAGCAGTCCCCGGACAGGGGTTAATTCACCCCTCCACTTT.

Details on this clonotype: A junction boundary mismatches the germline segment, possibly from a read error. This rearrangement joins TRBV7-9 to TRBJ2-2, with D possibly TRBD1 on 6 matching bases. Germline V gene data show CDR1 as SEHNR and CDR2 as FQNEAQ (reference sequence). The CDR3 totals 16 residues. The CDR3 DNA is TGCGCCAGCACCCCCCCGGGACAAGCGAGCACCGGGGAGCTGTTTTTT. Translation: CASTPPGQASTGELFF. The variable domain in full, completed from reference TRBV7-9 and TRBJ2-2, reads DTGVSQNPRHKITKRGQNVTFRCDPISEHNRLYWYRQTLGQGPEFLTYFQNEAQLEKSRLLSDRFSAERPKGSFSTLEIQRTEQGDSAMYLCASTPPGQASTGELFFGEGSRLTVL.

This clonotype was counted only a few times. The V and J genes are TRBV7-9 and TRBJ2-7; 8 bases agree with TRBD1. The CDR3 has 15 residues. Germline V gives CDR1 SEHNR, CDR2 FQNEAQ (reference sequence). Trimming cost V 1 base and J 5 bases; bases outside gene matches: 7. The chain's CDR3 is CASSLVGQGAHEQYF. The CDR3 DNA sequence: TGTGCCAGCAGCTTAGTTGGGCAGGGGGCCCACGAGCAGTACTTC. The full variable domain, in which reference TRBV7-9 and TRBJ2-7 provide the parts outside the CDR3, is DTGVSQNPRHKITKRGQNVTFRCDPISEHNRLYWYRQTLGQGPEFLTYFQNEAQLEKSRLLSDRFSAERPKGSFSTLEIQRTEQGDSAMYLCASSLVGQGAHEQYFGPGTRLTVT.

The chain recombines TRBV9 with TRBJ2-7, with D hard to call. This CDR3 is 16 amino acids long. Germline CDR1 reads SGDLS; CDR2 reads YYNGEE. V gave up 0 bases and J gave up 3 bases, with 16 bases separating them. DNA for the CDR3: TGTGCCAGCAGCGTAGGGGAACCCGATCGTCTCTACGAGCAGTACTTC. This sequence encodes CASSVGEPDRLYEQYF.

The rearrangement joins TRBV19 to TRBJ1-3; D remains ambiguous. The germline V gene encodes CDR1 LNHDA and CDR2 SQIVND (reference sequence). The V and J ends lost 5 bases and 0 bases respectively, with 11 bases between them. The CDR3 covers 15 residues. The CDR3 bases are TGTGCCAGTAGTGAACGGACGGTCTCTGGAAACACCATATATTTT. Translating it yields CASSERTVSGNTIYF.

The chain recombines TRBV15 with TRBJ2-1; D gene unclear. V was trimmed by 8 bases and J by 5 bases, leaving 13 bases between them. The CDR3 has 13 amino acids. In germline, CDR1 is LNHNV, CDR2 YYDKDF (reference sequence). CDR3 residues: CATRPARNNEQFF. Here the CDR3 DNA reads TGTGCCACCCGCCCAGCGAGGAACAATGAGCAGTTCTTC.

The genes are TRBV9 and TRBJ2-7, with D maybe TRBD2 (5 bases). V lost 2 bases to trimming and J lost 6 bases, with 6 bases between them. CDR3 length: 11 amino acids. The V gene's germline CDR1 is SGDLS and CDR2 YYNGEE. CDR3 protein: CASSVRAEQYF. The CDR3 DNA reads TGTGCCAGCAGCGTGAGGGCCGAGCAGTACTTC.

This clonotype was observed at least ten times. V and J are TRBV10-1 and TRBJ2-5, with TRBD2 matching over 12 bases. The ends lost 1 base at V and 4 bases at J; junction bases unmatched: 7. In germline, CDR1 is WNHNN, CDR2 SYGVQD (reference sequence). The length of the CDR3 is 17 residues. The CDR3 region is CASSEFRRLAGVETQYF. The CDR3 region has the DNA TGCGCCAGCAGTGAGTTCCGTCGACTAGCGGGAGTAGAGACCCAGTACTTC.

This clonotype turned up a few times. The V gene is TRBV20-1, the J gene TRBJ2-7; TRBD2 aligns across 8 bases. Germline CDR1 and CDR2: DFQATT and SNEGSKA (reference sequence). The V gene end was trimmed by 6 bases and the J gene end by 0 bases; junction bases not matched to a gene: 10. The CDR3 spans 15 residues. The CDR3 here is CSARTLAGVSYEQYF. DNA of the CDR3: TGCAGTGCGCGCACGCTAGCGGGTGTCTCCTACGAGCAGTACTTC.

This chain links TRBV2 with TRBJ1-3; no clear D gene. Per the germline V gene, CDR1 is SNHLY and CDR2 is FYNNEI. The CDR3 totals 14 residues. Trimming cost V 4 bases and J 2 bases, with 9 bases left between them. The CDR3 DNA reads TGTGCCAGCAGTGCTCATAGACCTGGAAACACCATATATTTT. It translates to CASSAHRPGNTIYF.

This clonotype has just a few counts. V is TRBV7-3 and J is TRBJ2-7, with 8 positions matching TRBD1. This CDR3 comprises 13 residues. V lost 6 bases and J lost 6; bases outside the gene matches: 7. The germline V gene has CDR1 SGHTA and CDR2 FQGTGA. The chain's CDR3 is CASSPGQVLEQYF. In DNA, the CDR3 is TGTGCCAGCAGTCCGGGACAGGTTCTCGAGCAGTACTTC.

The V and J genes are TRBV5-4 and TRBJ2-5, with D uncertain. This CDR3 has 16 residues. Germline V CDR1 and CDR2: SGHNT, YYREEE (reference sequence). Trimming stripped 0 bases from V and 5 bases from J, with 17 bases between. The CDR3 spells CASSLAGTLPGETQYF. DNA of the CDR3: TGTGCCAGCAGCTTGGCCGGCACCCTGCCTGGTGAGACCCAGTACTTC.

Regarding this clonotype: This sequence may be a read error, since a much larger clone differs from it by one base. The genes are TRBV7-2 and TRBJ1-2; 10 bases map to TRBD1. The germline gives CDR1 SGHTA, CDR2 FQGNSA. The CDR3 is 14 residues long. The CDR3 bases are TGTGCCGGCAGCAGACGACAGGGGGCCGATGGCTACACCTTC. Amino acids: CAGSRRQGADGYTF.

The table lists this clonotype with many counts. This chain uses TRBV29-1 with TRBJ2-7, with 8 bases matching TRBD1. Per the germline V gene, CDR1 is SQVTM and CDR2 is ANQGSEA. V was pared by 4 bases and J by 6 bases, with 2 bases of the junction left unmatched. The CDR3 length is 11 residues. The chain's CDR3 is CSVGQGSEQYF. The DNA of the CDR3 is TGCAGCGTTGGACAGGGGAGCGAGCAGTACTTC.